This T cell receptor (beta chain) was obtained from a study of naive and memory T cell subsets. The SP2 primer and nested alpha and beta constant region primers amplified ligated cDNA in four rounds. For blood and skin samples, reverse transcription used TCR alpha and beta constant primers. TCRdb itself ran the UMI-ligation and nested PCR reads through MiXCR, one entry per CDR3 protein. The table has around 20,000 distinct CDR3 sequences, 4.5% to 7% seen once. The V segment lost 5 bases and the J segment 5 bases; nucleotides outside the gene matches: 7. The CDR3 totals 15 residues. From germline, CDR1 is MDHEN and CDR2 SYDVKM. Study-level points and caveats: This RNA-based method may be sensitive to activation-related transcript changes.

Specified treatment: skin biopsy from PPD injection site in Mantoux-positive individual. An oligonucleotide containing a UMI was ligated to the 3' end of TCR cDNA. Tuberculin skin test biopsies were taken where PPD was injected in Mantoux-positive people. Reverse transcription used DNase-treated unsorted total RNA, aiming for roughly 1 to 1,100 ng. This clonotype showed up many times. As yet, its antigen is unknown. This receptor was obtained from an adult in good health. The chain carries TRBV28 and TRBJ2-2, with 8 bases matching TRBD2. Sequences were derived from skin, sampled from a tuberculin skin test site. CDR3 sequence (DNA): TGTGCCAGCAGTCTGGGGACTAGGCGGACCGGGGAGCTGTTTTTT. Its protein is CASSLGTRRTGELFF.